This TCR beta chain was captured in a study of blood T cell repertoires in COVID-19. Turning to the study itself: Nucleic acid was either cDNA or gDNA, and it came from T cells, B-cell-depleted T cells, or PBMCs.

Generated by immunoSEQ multiplex PCR, the TCRdb table keeps only in-frame clones and is missing some. The sample yields 200,000 to 250,000 clones, around nine tenths seen once. Participant ages covered roughly 18 to 90 years across 24 US areas. The CDR3 covers 14 residues. From germline, CDR1 is SGHTA and CDR2 FQGNSA. V lost 1 base and J lost 4; bases outside the gene matches: 3. Sequenced material: PBMCs or T cells enriched from blood (not recorded which). This receptor was obtained from a woman aged 45 to 65 with acute COVID-19. V usage is TRBV7-2 and J usage is TRBJ2-5; TRBD2 aligns across 7 bases. The CDR3 sequence: CASSLVWGGETQYF. The CDR3 region has the DNA TGTGCCAGCAGCTTAGTCTGGGGGGGAGAGACCCAGTACTTC.